This T cell receptor (beta chain) originates from a study of immune evolution from preneoplasia to lung adenocarcinoma (dated by TCRdb to the early 2020s). Concerning the study at large: HLA loss of heterozygosity was found in approximately 7% of AIS, 15% of MIA and about a third of ADC lesions, and in no AAH lesions. POLYSOLVER was used to infer Class I HLA alleles from exome data, and LOHHLA was used to detect allele-specific HLA loss. Sample size was determined by specimen availability and not by a prior power calculation. A total of under 60 patients with pulmonary nodules who underwent surgical resection were included in the overall cohort. A total of over 50 patients contributed TCR sequencing data. According to the study, about 100 samples were used for TCR sequencing. Resected precursor lesions (AAH, AIS, MIA) and invasive adenocarcinomas were compared against paired morphologically normal lung tissue. The study combined immune gene expression, TCR sequencing and multiplex immunofluorescence to profile immune contexture across lung adenocarcinoma precursors and invasive adenocarcinoma. The immune data were combined with whole exome sequencing and methylation data from the same cohort of nodules. Beyond this particular receptor, the publication reports: All patients were from Japan and China, so applicability to Western populations was uncertain. The findings rested on association rather than direct causation, and larger cohorts with long-term follow-up and longitudinal biopsies were considered necessary. T cell clonality was highest in KRAS-mutant nodules compared with EGFR-mutant or double wild-type lesions. Clonality was highest in normal lung, while later-stage lesions appeared to have lower clonality but higher T cell density and diversity. The highest top T cell clone frequencies were observed in normal lung, and a progressive decrease in top T cell clone frequencies appeared to occur from AAH through AIS, MIA and invasive adenocarcinoma.

The germline V and J ends show losses of 4 bases and 11 bases respectively, and no gene match explains 9 bases of the junction. Taken from the germline V gene, the CDR1 and CDR2 loops are MNHNS and SASEGT. There are 13 amino acids in the CDR3, from cysteine to phenylalanine inclusive. Kept here is only the CDR3 DNA, which spans 39 bases and is read in frame from base 1. A single count supports this clone. It has no known antigen specificity. No quality values exist for individual bases; no much larger clone is one base distant. The immunoSEQ hsTCRbeta Kit was used to sequence TCR beta CDR3 regions from DNA. The study's own analysis went as follows. The ImmunoSEQ Analyzer was used to analyse the TCR sequencing data. T cell clonality was calculated on productive rearrangements as 1 minus Pielou's evenness. To measure T cell diversity, the inverse Simpson index was applied to productive templates. T cell density was defined as TCR beta template counts normalized to usable DNA, with usable DNA estimated by amplification and sequencing of housekeeping genes. Two-sided Kruskal-Wallis tests were used to compare TCR metrics between histologic stages. This is the immuneACCESS table as TCRdb keeps it, with only in-frame sequences that have V and J called. A part of the clones is gone; compared with another copy, unresolved V genes explain less than half, and the rest is unexplained. V and J calls and clone size are given by that table; D and trimming were obtained from the DNA. The sample records around 3,700 clones, about 75% of which are singletons. The ten most abundant clones make up approximately 10% of the sample.

The patients had resection in Japan or China between about 2013 and 2018. Two lung cancer pathologists independently reviewed H&E slides to confirm the histologic diagnosis of every case. Premalignant or tumor cells were enriched for nucleic acid extraction by macro-dissection performed after pathologic assessment. The AllPrep DNA/RNA FFPE Kit was used to isolate DNA from FFPE tissue. What was sequenced was FFPE minimally invasive lung adenocarcinoma tissue. Sample cell subset or site, as interpreted from the label and publication: micro-invasive lung adenocarcinoma (MIA). The source is a person aged 65-85 years with lung adenocarcinoma. The chain employs TRBV6-1 and TRBJ1-1; 8 central bases correspond to TRBD1. The DNA sequence follows: TGTGCCAGCAGTGGCGACAGGGGTTGGGCTGCTTTCTTT. Translated, this is CASSGDRGWAAFF.